This record concerns one T cell receptor beta chain sequence. V dropped 0 bases and J dropped 4; count of bases not matched to a gene: 5. Germline-derived CDR1 and CDR2 are SNHLY and FYNNEI. This CDR3 spans 15 amino acids. Authors' analysis steps: Amplification with reference gene primers provided the estimates of nucleated cell counts. Sequencing was performed with immunoSEQ multiplex PCR; in TCRdb, only in-frame clones are kept and a portion is missing. The V and J calls and clone size come from that table; D and trimming were worked out from the DNA. The sample carries about 68,000 clones, about 91% recorded once. This entry comes from a study of blood T cell repertoires in COVID-19. Study in general: Spain, Italy and the United States supplied samples that represented acute and convalescent COVID-19. The analysed material was cDNA or gDNA that came from T cells, B-cell-depleted T cells, or PBMCs.

One Seattle source followed patients from active infection through their disease course. The TCR originated in a man aged 35 to 55 with COVID-19, enrolled during active disease. The sequenced sample was peripheral blood. This chain connects TRBV2 to TRBJ2-5; 7 bases align to TRBD1. The CDR3 coding sequence is TGTGCCAGCAGTGAAGCGCGAGACAGGGTAGAGACCCAGTACTTC. This codes for CASSEARDRVETQYF.